A selection of T cell receptor beta chains follows, all from one sample in a study of sequential checkpoint blockade in melanoma. Sequencing was performed with immunoSEQ multiplex PCR; in TCRdb, only in-frame clones are kept and a portion is missing. Seen here are 30,000 to 40,000 clones, roughly 81% observed once, and the top ten hold less than 7%. The input for sequencing was CD8+ T cells sorted from blood (inferred from file names), taken from a patient given nivolumab and ipilimumab in sequence. All receptors come from a human donor with melanoma. CDR3s include the opening cysteine and the closing phenylalanine or tryptophan. The D gene is left open where the match is weak. Not every row has a clone size; where given, it reads once, few, many or a size class.

clone size	V gene	D gene	J gene	CDR3 protein	CDR3 DNA
medium-sized	TRBV19	NA	TRBJ1-1	CASSIGTATEAFF	TGTGCCAGTAGTATAGGGACAGCTACTGAAGCTTTCTTT
NA	TRBV5-1	TRBD2	TRBJ2-7	CASSLYAGVGYEQYF	TGCGCCAGCAGCTTGTATGCGGGAGTAGGGTACGAGCAGTACTTC
once	TRBV15	TRBD1	TRBJ1-6	CATSREQGVFSPLHF	TGTGCCACCAGCAGAGAACAGGGGGTCTTTTCACCCCTCCACTTT
few	TRBV19	NA	TRBJ1-5	CATSSGVYQPQHF	TGTGCCACCTCATCGGGAGTTTATCAGCCCCAGCATTTT
NA	TRBV18	NA	TRBJ2-1	CASSPSGNEQFF	TGTGCCAGCTCACCATCCGGGAATGAGCAGTTCTTC
once	TRBV7-6	NA	TRBJ2-7	CASSSPYGGQFYEQYF	TGTGCCAGCAGCTCGCCTTACGGGGGACAGTTCTACGAGCAGTACTTC
NA	TRBV20-1	NA	TRBJ1-1	CSAIRREAFF	TGCAGTGCGATCCGAAGGGAGGCTTTCTTT
NA	TRBV7-9	NA	TRBJ1-2	CASSLGGYGYTF	TGTGCCAGCAGCTTAGGAGGATATGGCTACACCTTC
few	TRBV28	NA	TRBJ1-5	CASSLMGGQPQHF	TGTGCCAGCAGTTTAATGGGGGGTCAGCCCCAGCATTTT
NA	TRBV6-5	NA	TRBJ2-7	CASHAGSYEQYF	TGTGCCAGTCACGCAGGCTCCTACGAGCAGTACTTC
NA	TRBV9	NA	TRBJ2-1	CASSAGEVYNEQFF	TGTGCCAGCAGCGCGGGAGAGGTATACAATGAGCAGTTCTTC
NA	TRBV7-6	NA	TRBJ1-1	CASSLAGGNGEAFF	TGTGCCAGCAGCTTAGCTGGAGGAAACGGTGAAGCTTTCTTT
NA	TRBV14	NA	TRBJ1-2	CASSQDGGNGYTF	TGTGCCAGCAGCCAAGATGGGGGGAATGGCTACACCTTC
NA	TRBV5-1	NA	TRBJ1-1	CASSLGRGTNTEAFF	TGCGCCAGCAGCTTGGGTAGGGGGACAAACACTGAAGCTTTCTTT
NA	TRBV5-1	TRBD2	TRBJ2-7	CASSLGEREINEQYF	TGCGCCAGCAGCTTGGGAGAGCGGGAGATCAACGAGCAGTACTTC
NA	TRBV28	NA	TRBJ2-1	CASSSGGLNEQFF	TGTGCCAGCAGTTCCGGAGGCTTAAATGAGCAGTTCTTC
NA	TRBV30	TRBD1	TRBJ1-2	CACPGQDGGYTF	TGTGCCTGCCCGGGACAGGACGGAGGCTACACCTTC
NA	TRBV7-9	NA	TRBJ2-5	CASSREWSKETQYF	TGTGCCAGCAGCCGCGAGTGGTCCAAAGAGACCCAGTACTTC
NA	TRBV7-8	TRBD2	TRBJ2-1	CASSLELAGGFDEQFF	TGTGCCAGCAGCTTAGAACTAGCGGGGGGGTTCGATGAGCAGTTCTTC
NA	TRBV7-3	NA	TRBJ2-3	CASSQLGGKTDTQYF	TGTGCCAGCAGCCAACTGGGCGGGAAGACAGATACGCAGTATTTT
NA	TRBV29-1	NA	TRBJ2-5	CSVVGGRAGQYF	TGCAGCGTTGTGGGGGGACGGGCTGGGCAGTACTTC
medium-sized	TRBV5-6	NA	TRBJ2-1	CASSYLSENNEQFF	TGTGCCAGCAGCTACCTATCTGAAAACAATGAGCAGTTCTTC
NA	TRBV9	NA	TRBJ2-1	CASSGALYNEQFF	TGTGCCAGCAGCGGCGCCCTCTACAATGAGCAGTTCTTC
NA	TRBV4-1	TRBD1	TRBJ2-3	CASSLQGARDTQYF	TGCGCCAGCAGCCTACAGGGGGCGAGAGATACGCAGTATTTT
few	TRBV27	TRBD2	TRBJ2-7	CASSFSPGLGDEQYF	TGTGCCAGCAGTTTCTCCCCGGGACTAGGTGACGAGCAGTACTTC
NA	TRBV9	TRBD1	TRBJ2-7	CASSQYDRDSYEQYF	TGTGCCAGCAGCCAGTACGACAGGGACTCCTACGAGCAGTACTTC
once	TRBV29-1	TRBD2	TRBJ2-1	CSVLAEPSNEQFF	TGCAGTGTACTAGCGGAGCCTTCAAATGAGCAGTTCTTC
NA	TRBV2	TRBD2	TRBJ2-1	CASSELAGGNEQFF	TGTGCCAGCAGTGAATTAGCGGGGGGCAATGAGCAGTTCTTC
once	TRBV19	TRBD2	TRBJ2-3	CASSMTSSNTDTQYF	TGTGCCAGTAGTATGACTAGCTCGAACACAGATACGCAGTATTTT
NA	TRBV27	NA	TRBJ2-2	CASSPVNTGELFF	TGTGCCAGCAGTCCGGTGAACACCGGGGAGCTGTTTTTT
once	TRBV5-1	NA	TRBJ2-3	CASSLATSTDTQYF	TGCGCCAGCAGCCTGGCCACTAGCACAGATACGCAGTATTTT
NA	TRBV5-6	TRBD1	TRBJ2-7	CASSGGQVFQRYEQYF	TGTGCCAGCAGCGGGGGACAGGTGTTCCAACGGTACGAGCAGTACTTC
NA	TRBV4-2	TRBD2	TRBJ2-2	CASSQATSGGRWTGELFF	TGTGCCAGCAGCCAAGCAACTAGCGGGGGGAGATGGACCGGGGAGCTGTTTTTT
NA	TRBV27	NA	TRBJ1-1	CASSLTLQGWNTEAFF	TGTGCCAGCAGTCTGACTCTCCAGGGGTGGAACACTGAAGCTTTCTTT
few	TRBV7-9	TRBD1	TRBJ1-4	CASSLEGGFDEKLFF	TGTGCCAGCAGCTTAGAAGGGGGCTTCGATGAAAAACTGTTTTTT
NA	TRBV19	TRBD1	TRBJ2-2	CASILWTGGVGELFF	TGTGCCAGTATTCTCTGGACAGGGGGGGTCGGGGAGCTGTTTTTT
NA	TRBV29-1	TRBD1	TRBJ2-7	CSVGPIGTGRGPYEQYF	TGCAGCGTTGGCCCCATTGGGACAGGGAGAGGGCCCTACGAGCAGTACTTC